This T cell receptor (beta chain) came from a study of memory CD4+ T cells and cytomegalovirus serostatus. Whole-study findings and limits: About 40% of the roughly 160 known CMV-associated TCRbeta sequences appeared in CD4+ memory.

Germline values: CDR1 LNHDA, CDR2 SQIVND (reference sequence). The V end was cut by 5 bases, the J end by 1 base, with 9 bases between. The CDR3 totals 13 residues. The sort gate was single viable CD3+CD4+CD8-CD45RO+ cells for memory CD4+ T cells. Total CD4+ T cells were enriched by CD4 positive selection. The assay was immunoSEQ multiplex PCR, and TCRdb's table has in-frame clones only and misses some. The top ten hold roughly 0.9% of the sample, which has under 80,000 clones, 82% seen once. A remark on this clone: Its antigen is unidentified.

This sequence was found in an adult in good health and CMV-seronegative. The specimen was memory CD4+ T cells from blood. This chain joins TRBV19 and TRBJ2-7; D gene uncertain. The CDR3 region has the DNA TGTGCCAGTAGTCCGACGATGTCCTACGAGCAGTACTTC. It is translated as CASSPTMSYEQYF.